This T cell receptor (beta chain) was sequenced in a study of post-analysis software for immune sequencing data. Study summary: Clinical courses comprised relapsing-remitting, secondary progressive and progressive-relapsing multiple sclerosis.

The study, taken as a whole, reports: In patients, about 5 TRBV segments were more frequent than in controls, with TRBV5-6, TRBV5-1 and TRBV20-1 among them. Comparison with controls showed significantly lower normalized Chao1 diversity in multiple sclerosis patients. Samples made in the same batch grouped tightly together by F measure.

The germline CDR1 and CDR2 sequences are SGHTA and FQGNSA. The CDR3 consists of 15 residues. J was trimmed by 5 bases and V by 1 base; bases with no gene match: 2. The TCR beta cDNA libraries contained unique molecular identifiers. Each batch of roughly 0.9 to 11 million T cells produced hundreds of thousands of cDNA molecules. TCRdb re-derived calls from the PCR reads in MiXCR, one entry per CDR3 protein. Of approximately 360,000 distinct CDR3 sequences listed, roughly 30% were seen once; the top ten hold 13%. The table lists this clonotype with a few counts. The antigen remains unidentified. The sequencing input was blood. The clonotype comes from a girl aged 10 to 17 with multiple sclerosis. The V call is TRBV7-2, the J call TRBJ2-5; 12 positions match TRBD1. CDR3 nucleotides: TGTGCCAGCAGCTTAGGCGGGACAGGGGGCGAGACCCAGTACTTC. Residues: CASSLGGTGGETQYF.